The entry below describes one T cell receptor (beta chain). This entry comes from a study of blood T cell repertoires in COVID-19. For the study at large: Sources were T cells, B-cell-depleted T cells, or PBMCs; the material itself was cDNA or gDNA.

Per the original methods: By means of reference gene primer amplification, nucleated cell counts were estimated. TCRdb keeps only in-frame clones here, not all; method: immunoSEQ multiplex PCR. V and J calls plus clone size are reproduced from that table; the DNA served to infer D and trimming. The sample has approximately 220,000 clones; roughly 82% are singletons. The sequenced sample was peripheral blood. This receptor was obtained from a woman aged 70-85 years with acute or convalescent COVID-19.

CDR3 DNA sequence: TGTGCCAGCAGCTCATCCGCGGGGGCTGGAAACACCATATATTTT. Translating it yields CASSSSAGAGNTIYF. This chain uses TRBV9 with TRBJ1-3, with a tentative D call TRBD1 (5 bases). In germline, CDR1 is SGDLS, CDR2 YYNGEE. This CDR3 spans 15 amino acids. V gave up 4 bases and J gave up 2 bases, with 13 bases separating them.